This TCR beta chain was sequenced during a study of T cells in Graves' hyperthyroidism and ophthalmopathy. General study findings and limits: The model's output predicted ophthalmopathy at a median of roughly seven months prior to onset.

Worth noting for this clonotype: The antigen is not known.

Germline V lookup: CDR1 SGHNT, CDR2 YENEEA. CDR3 size: 15 residues. V gave up 6 bases and J gave up 7 bases, with 21 bases separating them. The source material, RNA transcripts, was used to amplify TCR beta CDR3 regions. With the HTBI primer set, the TCR CDR3 went through a first round of RT-PCR. MiXCR, run by TCRdb on the multiplex PCR reads, gives a single entry per CDR3 protein. The table includes hundreds of thousands of distinct CDR3 sequences, approximately 36% detected once. The sequencing sample was made of blood. The V gene is TRBV11-3, the J gene TRBJ1-1; TRBD1 is a possible D gene (5 bases). This TCR was recovered from a woman aged 40 to 55 with Graves' hyperthyroidism. CDR3 loop: CASSPNGLFGGEAFF. CDR3 coding DNA: TGTGCCAGCAGTCCTAATGGCCTATTCGGGGGTGAAGCTTTCTTT.